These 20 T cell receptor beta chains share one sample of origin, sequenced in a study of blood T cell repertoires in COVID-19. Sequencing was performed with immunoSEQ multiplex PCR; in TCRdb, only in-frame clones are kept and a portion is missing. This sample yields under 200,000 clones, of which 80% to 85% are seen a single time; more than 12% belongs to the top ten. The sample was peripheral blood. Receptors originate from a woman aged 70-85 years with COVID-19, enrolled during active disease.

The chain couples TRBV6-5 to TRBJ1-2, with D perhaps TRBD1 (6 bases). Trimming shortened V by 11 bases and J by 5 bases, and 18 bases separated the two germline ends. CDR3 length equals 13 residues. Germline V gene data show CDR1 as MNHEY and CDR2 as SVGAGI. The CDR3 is CASGGGLWYGYTF. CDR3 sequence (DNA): TGTGCCTCGGGAGGGGGTCTTTGGTATGGCTACACCTTC.

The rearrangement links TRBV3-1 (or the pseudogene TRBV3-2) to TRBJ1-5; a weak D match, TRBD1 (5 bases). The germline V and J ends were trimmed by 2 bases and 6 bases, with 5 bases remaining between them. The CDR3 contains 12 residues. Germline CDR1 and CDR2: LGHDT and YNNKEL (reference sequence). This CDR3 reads CASSQQGQPQHF. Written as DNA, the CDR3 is TGTGCCAGCAGCCAACAGGGTCAGCCCCAGCATTTT.

This chain's CDR3 is CSAGGTGLGYTF. In DNA form, the CDR3 reads TGCAGCGCTGGGGGGACAGGGCTGGGCTACACCTTC. J is TRBJ1-2 and V is TRBV29-1; 9 positions agree with TRBD1. V shed 7 bases, J shed 8 bases, and the junction held 8 bases outside the gene matches. Per germline, CDR1 SQVTM and CDR2 ANQGSEA. The CDR3 has 12 amino acids.

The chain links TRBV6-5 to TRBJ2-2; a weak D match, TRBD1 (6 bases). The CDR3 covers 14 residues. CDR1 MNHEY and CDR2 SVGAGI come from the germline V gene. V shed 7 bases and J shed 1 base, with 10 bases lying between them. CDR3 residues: CASKEQGNTGELFF. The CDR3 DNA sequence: TGTGCCAGCAAGGAACAGGGGAACACCGGGGAGCTGTTTTTT.

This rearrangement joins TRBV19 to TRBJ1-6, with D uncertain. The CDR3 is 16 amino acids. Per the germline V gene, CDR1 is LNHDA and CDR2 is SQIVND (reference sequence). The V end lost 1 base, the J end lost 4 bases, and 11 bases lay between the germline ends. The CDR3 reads CASSIATTIYNSPLHF. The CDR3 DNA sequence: TGTGCCAGTAGTATAGCCACCACAATTTATAATTCACCCCTCCACTTT. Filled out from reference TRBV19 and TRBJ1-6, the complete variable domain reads DGGITQSPKYLFRKEGQNVTLSCEQNLNHDAMYWYRQDPGQGLRLIYYSQIVNDFQKGDIAEGYSVSREKKESFPLTVTSAQKNPTAFYLCASSIATTIYNSPLHFGNGTRLTVT.

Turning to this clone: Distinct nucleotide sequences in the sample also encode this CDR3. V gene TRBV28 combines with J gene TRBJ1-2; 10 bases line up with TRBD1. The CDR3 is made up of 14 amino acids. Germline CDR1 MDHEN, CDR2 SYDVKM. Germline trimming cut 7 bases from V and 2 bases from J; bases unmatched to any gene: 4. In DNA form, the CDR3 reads TGTGCCAGCAACCGACAGGGGGCAAACTATGGCTACACCTTC. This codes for CASNRQGANYGYTF.

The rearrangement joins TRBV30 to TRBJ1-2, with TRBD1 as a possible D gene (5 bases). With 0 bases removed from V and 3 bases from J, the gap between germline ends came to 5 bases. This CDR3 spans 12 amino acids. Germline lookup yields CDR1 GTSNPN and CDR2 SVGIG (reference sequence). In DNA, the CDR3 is TGTGCCTGGAGTGTAGGGGACTATGGCTACACCTTC. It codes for CAWSVGDYGYTF.

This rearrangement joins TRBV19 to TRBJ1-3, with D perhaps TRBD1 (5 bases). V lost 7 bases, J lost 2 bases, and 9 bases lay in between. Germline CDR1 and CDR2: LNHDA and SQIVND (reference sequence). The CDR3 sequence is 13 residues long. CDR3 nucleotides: TGTGCCAGTACCATGACAGCTGGAAACACCATATATTTT. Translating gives CASTMTAGNTIYF.

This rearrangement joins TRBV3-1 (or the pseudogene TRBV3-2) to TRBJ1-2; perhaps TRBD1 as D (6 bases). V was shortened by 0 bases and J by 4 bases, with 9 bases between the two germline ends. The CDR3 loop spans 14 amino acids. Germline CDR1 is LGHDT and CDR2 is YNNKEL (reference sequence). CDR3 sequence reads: CASSQDWDIYGYTF. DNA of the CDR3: TGTGCCAGCAGCCAAGACTGGGACATCTATGGCTACACCTTC.

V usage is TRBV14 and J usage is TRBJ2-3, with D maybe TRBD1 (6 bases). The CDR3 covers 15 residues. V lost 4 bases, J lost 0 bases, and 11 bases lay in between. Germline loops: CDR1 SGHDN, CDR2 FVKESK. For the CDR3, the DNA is TGTGCCAGCAGCCCCCGGACAGTGAGCACAGATACGCAGTATTTT. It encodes CASSPRTVSTDTQYF.

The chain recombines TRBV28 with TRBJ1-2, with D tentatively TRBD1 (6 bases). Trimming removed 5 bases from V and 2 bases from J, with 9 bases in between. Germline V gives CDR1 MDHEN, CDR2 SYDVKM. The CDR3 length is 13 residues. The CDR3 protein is CASSERGNYGYTF. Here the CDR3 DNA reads TGTGCCAGCAGTGAAAGGGGGAACTATGGCTACACCTTC.

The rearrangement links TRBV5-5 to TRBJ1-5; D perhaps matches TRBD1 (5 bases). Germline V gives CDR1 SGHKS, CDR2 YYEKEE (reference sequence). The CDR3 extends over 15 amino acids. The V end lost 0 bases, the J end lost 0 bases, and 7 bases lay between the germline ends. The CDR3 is CASSLDRGSNQPQHF. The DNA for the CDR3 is TGTGCCAGCAGCTTGGATAGGGGTAGCAATCAGCCCCAGCATTTT.

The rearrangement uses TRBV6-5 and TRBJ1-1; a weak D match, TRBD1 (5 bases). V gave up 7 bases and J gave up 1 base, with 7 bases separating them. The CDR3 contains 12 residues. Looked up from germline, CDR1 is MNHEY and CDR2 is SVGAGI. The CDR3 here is CASNQGNTEAFF. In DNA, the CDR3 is TGTGCCAGCAATCAGGGGAACACTGAAGCTTTCTTT.

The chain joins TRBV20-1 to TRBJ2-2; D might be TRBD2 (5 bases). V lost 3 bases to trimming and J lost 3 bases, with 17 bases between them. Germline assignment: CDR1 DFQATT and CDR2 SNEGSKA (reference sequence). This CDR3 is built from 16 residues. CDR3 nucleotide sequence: TGCAGTGCTAGTGACCCCCGTGGGAGTCACACCGGGGAGCTGTTTTTT. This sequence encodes CSASDPRGSHTGELFF.

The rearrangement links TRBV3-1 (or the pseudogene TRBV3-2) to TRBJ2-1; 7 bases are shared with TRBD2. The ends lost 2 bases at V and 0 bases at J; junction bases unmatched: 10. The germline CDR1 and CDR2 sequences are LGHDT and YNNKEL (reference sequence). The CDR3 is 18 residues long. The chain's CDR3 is CASSQFRGSGFSYNEQFF. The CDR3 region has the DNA TGTGCCAGCAGCCAATTCCGGGGTAGCGGGTTCTCCTACAATGAGCAGTTCTTC.

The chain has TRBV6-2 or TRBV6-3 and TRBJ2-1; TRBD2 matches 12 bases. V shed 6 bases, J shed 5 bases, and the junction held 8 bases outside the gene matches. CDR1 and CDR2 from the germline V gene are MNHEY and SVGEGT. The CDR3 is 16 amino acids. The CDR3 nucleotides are TGTGCCAGCAGCGATCTAGCGGGAGGGCCAAACAATGAGCAGTTCTTC. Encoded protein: CASSDLAGGPNNEQFF.

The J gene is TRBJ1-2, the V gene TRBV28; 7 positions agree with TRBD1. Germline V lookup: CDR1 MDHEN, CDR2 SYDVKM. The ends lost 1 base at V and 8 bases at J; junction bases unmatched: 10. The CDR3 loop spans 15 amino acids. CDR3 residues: CASSLSTGQRGGYTF. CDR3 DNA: TGTGCCAGCAGTTTATCGACGGGACAGAGGGGAGGCTACACCTTC.

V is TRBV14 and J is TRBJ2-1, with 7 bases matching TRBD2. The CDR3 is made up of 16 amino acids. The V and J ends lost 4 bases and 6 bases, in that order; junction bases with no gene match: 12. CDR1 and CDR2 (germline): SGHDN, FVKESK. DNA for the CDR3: TGTGCCAGCAGCCCCTATGGGGGGGTGGGAAGCAATGAGCAGTTCTTC. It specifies CASSPYGGVGSNEQFF.

CDR3 in amino acids: CATSSRTAGEQYF. In DNA, the CDR3 is TGTGCCACCAGCTCAAGGACAGCTGGCGAGCAGTACTTC. J is TRBJ2-7 and V is TRBV15; a weak D match, TRBD1 (6 bases). V was pared by 5 bases and J by 6 bases, with 14 bases between. CDR3 length: 13 amino acids. Germline loops: CDR1 LNHNV, CDR2 YYDKDF (reference sequence).

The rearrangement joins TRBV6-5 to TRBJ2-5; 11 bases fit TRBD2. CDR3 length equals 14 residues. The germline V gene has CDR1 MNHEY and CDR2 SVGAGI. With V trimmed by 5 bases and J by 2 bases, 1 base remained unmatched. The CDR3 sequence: CASSLAGGQETQYF. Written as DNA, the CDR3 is TGTGCCAGCAGTCTAGCGGGAGGTCAAGAGACCCAGTACTTC.